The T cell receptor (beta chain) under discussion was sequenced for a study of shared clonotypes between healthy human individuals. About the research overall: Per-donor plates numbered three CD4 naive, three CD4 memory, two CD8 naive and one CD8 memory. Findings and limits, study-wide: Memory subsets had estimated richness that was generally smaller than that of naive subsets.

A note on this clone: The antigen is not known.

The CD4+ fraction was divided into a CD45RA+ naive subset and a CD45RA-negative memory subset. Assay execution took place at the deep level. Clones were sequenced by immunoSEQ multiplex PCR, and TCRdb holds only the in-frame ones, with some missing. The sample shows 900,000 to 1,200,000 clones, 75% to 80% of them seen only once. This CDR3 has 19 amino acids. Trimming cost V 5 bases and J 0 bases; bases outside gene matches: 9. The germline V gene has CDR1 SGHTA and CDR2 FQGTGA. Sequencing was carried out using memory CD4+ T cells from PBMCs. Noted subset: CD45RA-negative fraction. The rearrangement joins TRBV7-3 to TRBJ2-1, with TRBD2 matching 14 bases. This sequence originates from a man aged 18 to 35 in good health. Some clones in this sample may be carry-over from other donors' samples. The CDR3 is CASSPGLAGEGGSYNEQFF. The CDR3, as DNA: TGTGCCAGCAGCCCGGGACTAGCGGGGGAAGGGGGCTCCTACAATGAGCAGTTCTTC. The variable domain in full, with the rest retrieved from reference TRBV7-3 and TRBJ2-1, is GAGVSQTPSNKVTEKGKYVELRCDPISGHTALYWYRQSLGQGPEFLIYFQGTGAADDSGLPNDRFFAVRPEGSVSTLKIQRTERGDSAVYLCASSPGLAGEGGSYNEQFFGPGTRLTVL.